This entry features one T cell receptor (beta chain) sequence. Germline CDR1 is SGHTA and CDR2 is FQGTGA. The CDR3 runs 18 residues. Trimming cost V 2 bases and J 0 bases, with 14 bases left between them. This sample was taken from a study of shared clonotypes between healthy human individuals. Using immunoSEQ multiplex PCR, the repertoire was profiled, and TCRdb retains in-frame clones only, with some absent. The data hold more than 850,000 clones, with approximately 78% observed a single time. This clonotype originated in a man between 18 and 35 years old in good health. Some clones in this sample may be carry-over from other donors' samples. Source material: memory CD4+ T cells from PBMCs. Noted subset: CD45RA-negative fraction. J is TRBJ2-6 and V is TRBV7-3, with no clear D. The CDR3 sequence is CASSLFSSGRSGANVLTF. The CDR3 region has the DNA TGTGCCAGCAGCTTATTTTCCTCGGGCCGCTCTGGGGCCAACGTCCTGACTTTC.